This T cell receptor beta chain originates from a study of T-cell reconstitution after alpha-beta-depleted transplantation in children. The TCRbeta library was prepared with unique molecular identifiers. TCRdb independently ran MiXCR on the PCR reads; one entry per CDR3 protein. Here the sample spans about 610,000 distinct CDR3 sequences, under 12% being singletons. The CDR3 has 14 amino acids. From germline, CDR1 is SGHTA and CDR2 FQGTGA. The ends lost 5 bases at V and 5 bases at J; junction bases unmatched: 6. In its sample, this clonotype was seen a few times. The gene calls are TRBV7-3 and TRBJ2-1, with TRBD1 matching 7 bases. Sequencing used PBMCs from the stem cell graft donor, obtained from the stem cell graft. The clonotype originates from a human donor who donated a stem cell graft to a child with acute myeloid leukemia. Here the CDR3 reads CASSLTGSHNEQFF. The CDR3, as DNA: TGTGCCAGCAGCCTGACAGGGTCCCACAATGAGCAGTTCTTC. Combining the CDR3 with reference TRBV7-3 and TRBJ2-1 gives the whole variable domain GAGVSQTPSNKVTEKGKYVELRCDPISGHTALYWYRQSLGQGPEFLIYFQGTGAADDSGLPNDRFFAVRPEGSVSTLKIQRTERGDSAVYLCASSLTGSHNEQFFGPGTRLTVL.